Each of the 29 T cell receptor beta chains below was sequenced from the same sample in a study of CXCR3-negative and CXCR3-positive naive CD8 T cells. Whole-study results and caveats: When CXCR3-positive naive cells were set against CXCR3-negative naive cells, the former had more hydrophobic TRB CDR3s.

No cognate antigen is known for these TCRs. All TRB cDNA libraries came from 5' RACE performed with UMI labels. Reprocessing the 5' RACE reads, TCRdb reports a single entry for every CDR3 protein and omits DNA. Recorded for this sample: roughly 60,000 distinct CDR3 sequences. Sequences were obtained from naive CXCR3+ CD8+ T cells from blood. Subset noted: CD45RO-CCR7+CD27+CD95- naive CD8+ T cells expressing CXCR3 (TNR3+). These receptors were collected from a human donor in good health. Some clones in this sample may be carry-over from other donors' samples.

The CDR3 reads CASSQERGSGANVLTF. J is TRBJ2-6 and V is TRBV4-3. This CDR3 contains 16 residues. The germline CDR1 and CDR2 sequences are LGHNA and YSLEER.

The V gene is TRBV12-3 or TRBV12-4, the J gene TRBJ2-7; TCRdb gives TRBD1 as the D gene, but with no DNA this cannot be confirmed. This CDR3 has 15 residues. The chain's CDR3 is CASSRTGVSSYEQYF.

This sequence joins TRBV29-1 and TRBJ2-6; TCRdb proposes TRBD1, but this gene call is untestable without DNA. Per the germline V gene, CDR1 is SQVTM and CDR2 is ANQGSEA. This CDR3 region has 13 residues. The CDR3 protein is CSVGGVGANVLTF.

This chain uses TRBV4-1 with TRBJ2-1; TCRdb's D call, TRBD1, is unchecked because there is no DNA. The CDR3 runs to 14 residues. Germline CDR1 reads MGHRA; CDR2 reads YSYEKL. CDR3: CASSRQGFNNEQFF.

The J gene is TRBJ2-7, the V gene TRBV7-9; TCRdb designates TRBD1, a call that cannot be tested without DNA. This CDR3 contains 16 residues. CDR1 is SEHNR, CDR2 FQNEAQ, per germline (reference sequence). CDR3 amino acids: CASSQRDTGSSYEQYF.

The CDR3 here is CASSPVIFSGETQYF. This chain joins TRBV28 and TRBJ2-5; as DNA is missing, the TRBD1 call by TCRdb cannot be tested. The CDR3 is 15 residues long. Germline loops: CDR1 MDHEN, CDR2 SYDVKM.

This chain's CDR3 is CSARSWTGVTYEQYF. This sequence joins TRBV20-1 and TRBJ2-7; the TCRdb D gene call, TRBD1, has no DNA to confirm it. Germline CDR1 reads DFQATT; CDR2 reads SNEGSKA (reference sequence). This CDR3 is built from 15 residues.

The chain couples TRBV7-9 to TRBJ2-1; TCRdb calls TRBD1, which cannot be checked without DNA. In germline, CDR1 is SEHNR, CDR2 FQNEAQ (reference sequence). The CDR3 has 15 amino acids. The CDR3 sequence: CASSSRTEGYNEQFF.

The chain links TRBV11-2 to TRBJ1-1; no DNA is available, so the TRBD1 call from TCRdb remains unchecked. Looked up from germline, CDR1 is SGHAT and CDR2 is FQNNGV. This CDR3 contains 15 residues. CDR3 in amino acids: CASSSEAGVDTEAFF. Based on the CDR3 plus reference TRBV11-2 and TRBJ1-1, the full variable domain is EAGVAQSPRYKIIEKRQSVAFWCNPISGHATLYWYQQILGQGPKLLIQFQNNGVVDDSQLPKDRFSAERLKGVDSTLKIQPAKLEDSAVYLCASSSEAGVDTEAFFGQGTRLTVV.

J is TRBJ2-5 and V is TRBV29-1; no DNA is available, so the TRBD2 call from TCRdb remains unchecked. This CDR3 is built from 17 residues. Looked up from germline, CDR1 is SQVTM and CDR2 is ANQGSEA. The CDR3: CSVDSWTRGTGLETQYF. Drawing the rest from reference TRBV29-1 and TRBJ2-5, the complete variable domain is SAVISQKPSRDICQRGTSLTIQCQVDSQVTMMFWYRQQPGQSLTLIATANQGSEATYESGFVIDKFPISRPNLTFSTLTVSNMSPEDSSIYLCSVDSWTRGTGLETQYFGPGTRLLVL.

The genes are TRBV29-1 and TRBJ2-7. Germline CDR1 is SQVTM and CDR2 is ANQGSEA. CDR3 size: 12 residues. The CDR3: CSVVQSTYEQYF.

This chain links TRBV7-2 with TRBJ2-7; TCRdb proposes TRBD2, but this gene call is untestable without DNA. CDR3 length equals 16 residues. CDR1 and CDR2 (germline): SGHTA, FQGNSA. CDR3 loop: CASSAPLAGLPDEQYF. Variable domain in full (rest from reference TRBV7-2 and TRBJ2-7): GAGVSQSPSNKVTEKGKDVELRCDPISGHTALYWYRQSLGQGLEFLIYFQGNSAPDKSGLPSDRFSAERTGGSVSTLTIQRTQQEDSAVYLCASSAPLAGLPDEQYFGPGTRLTVT.

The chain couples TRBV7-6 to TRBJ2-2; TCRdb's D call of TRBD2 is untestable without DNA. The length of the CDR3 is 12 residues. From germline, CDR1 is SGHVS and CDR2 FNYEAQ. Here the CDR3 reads CASSPAGGELFF. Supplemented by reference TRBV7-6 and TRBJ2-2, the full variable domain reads GAGVSQSPRYKVTKRGQDVALRCDPISGHVSLYWYRQALGQGPEFLTYFNYEAQQDKSGLPNDRFSAERPEGSISTLTIQRTEQRDSAMYRCASSPAGGELFFGEGSRLTVL.

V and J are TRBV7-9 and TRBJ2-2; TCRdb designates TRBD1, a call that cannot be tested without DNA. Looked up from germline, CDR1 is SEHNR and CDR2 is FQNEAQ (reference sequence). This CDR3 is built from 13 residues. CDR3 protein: CASSSLDGGELFF. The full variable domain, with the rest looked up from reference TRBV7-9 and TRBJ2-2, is DTGVSQNPRHKITKRGQNVTFRCDPISEHNRLYWYRQTLGQGPEFLTYFQNEAQLEKSRLLSDRFSAERPKGSFSTLEIQRTEQGDSAMYLCASSSLDGGELFFGEGSRLTVL.

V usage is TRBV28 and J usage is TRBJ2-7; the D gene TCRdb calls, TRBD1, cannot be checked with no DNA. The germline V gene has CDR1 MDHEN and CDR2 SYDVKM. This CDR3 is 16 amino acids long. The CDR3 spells CASSLSPGQESNEQYF.

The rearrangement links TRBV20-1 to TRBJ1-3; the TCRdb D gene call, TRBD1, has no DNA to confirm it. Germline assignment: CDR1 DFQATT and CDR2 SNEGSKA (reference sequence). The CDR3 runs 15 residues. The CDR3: CSASSPLSSGNTIYF.

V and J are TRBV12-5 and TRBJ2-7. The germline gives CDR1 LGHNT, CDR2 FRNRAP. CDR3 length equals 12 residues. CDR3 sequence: CASGLGDYEQYF.

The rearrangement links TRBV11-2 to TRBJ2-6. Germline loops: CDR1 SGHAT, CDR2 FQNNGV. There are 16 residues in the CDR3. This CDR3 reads CASSKTDYSGANVLTF.

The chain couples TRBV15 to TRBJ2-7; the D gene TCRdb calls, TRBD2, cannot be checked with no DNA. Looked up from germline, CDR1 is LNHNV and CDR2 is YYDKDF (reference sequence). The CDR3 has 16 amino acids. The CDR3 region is CATSSGAGLAAYEQYF.

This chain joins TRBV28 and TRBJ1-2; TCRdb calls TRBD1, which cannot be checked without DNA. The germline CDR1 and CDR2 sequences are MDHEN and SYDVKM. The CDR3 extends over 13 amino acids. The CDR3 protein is CASSFPRWGGYTF.

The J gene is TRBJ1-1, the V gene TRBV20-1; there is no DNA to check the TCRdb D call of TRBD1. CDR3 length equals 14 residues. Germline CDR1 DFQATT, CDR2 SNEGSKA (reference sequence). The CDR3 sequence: CSARTDPAGTEAFF.

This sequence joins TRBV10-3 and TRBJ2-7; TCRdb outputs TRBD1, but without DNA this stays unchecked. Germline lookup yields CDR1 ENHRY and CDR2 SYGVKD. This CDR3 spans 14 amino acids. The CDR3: CAISGGQFSYEQYF.

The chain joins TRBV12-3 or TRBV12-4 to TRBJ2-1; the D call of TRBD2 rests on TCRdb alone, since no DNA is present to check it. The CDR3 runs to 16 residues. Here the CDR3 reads CASSHKGLAGENEQFF.

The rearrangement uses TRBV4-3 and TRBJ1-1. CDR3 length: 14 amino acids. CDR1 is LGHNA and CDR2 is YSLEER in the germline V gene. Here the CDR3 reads CASSRGVLSTEAFF.

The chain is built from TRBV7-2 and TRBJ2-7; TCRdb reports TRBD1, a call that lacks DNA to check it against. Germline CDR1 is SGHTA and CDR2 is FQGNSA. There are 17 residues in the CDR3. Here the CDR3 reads CASSFFLRDSSYYEQYF.

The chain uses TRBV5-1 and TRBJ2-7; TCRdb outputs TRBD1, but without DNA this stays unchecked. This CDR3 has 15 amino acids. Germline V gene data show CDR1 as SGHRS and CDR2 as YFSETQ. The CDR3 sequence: CASSLGVDPAYEQYF.

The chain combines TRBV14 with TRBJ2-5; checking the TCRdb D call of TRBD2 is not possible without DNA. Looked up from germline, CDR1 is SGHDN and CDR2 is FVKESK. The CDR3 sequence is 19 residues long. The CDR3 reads CASSQGLKEGSFIQETQYF.

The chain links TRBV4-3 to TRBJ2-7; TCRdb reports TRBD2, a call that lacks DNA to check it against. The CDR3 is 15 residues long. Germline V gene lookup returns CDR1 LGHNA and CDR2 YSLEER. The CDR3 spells CASSQASGGAYEQYF.

The CDR3 is CASSQVERRAYNEQFF. The rearrangement joins TRBV3-1 to TRBJ2-1. The V gene's germline CDR1 is LGHDT and CDR2 YNNKEL (reference sequence). CDR3 length: 16 residues.